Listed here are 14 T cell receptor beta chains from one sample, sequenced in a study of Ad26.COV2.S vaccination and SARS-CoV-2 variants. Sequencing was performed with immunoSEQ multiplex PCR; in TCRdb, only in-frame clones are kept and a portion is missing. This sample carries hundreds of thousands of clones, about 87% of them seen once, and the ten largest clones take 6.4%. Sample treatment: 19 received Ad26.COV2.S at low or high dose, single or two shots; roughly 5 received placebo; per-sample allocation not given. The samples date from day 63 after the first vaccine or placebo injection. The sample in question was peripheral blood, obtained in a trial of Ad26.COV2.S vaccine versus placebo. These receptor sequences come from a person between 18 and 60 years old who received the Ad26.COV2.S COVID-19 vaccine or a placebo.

CDR3 coding DNA: TGTGCCAGCAGCTTAAATCTGAGGTTTTCTGGGGCCAACGTCCTGACTTTC. Residues: CASSLNLRFSGANVLTF. The chain links TRBV11-2 to TRBJ2-6; D ambiguous. V dropped 2 bases and J dropped 1 base, with 12 bases sitting between them. Germline V lookup: CDR1 SGHAT, CDR2 FQNNGV. This CDR3 region has 17 residues.

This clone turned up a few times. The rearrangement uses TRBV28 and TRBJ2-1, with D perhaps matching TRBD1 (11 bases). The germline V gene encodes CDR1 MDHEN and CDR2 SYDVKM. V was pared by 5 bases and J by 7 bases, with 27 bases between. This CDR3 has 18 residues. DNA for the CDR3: TGTGCCAGCAGTCGGGACAGGGGGGTAGCGGGAGGCGGAAATGAGCAGTTCTTC. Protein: CASSRDRGVAGGGNEQFF.

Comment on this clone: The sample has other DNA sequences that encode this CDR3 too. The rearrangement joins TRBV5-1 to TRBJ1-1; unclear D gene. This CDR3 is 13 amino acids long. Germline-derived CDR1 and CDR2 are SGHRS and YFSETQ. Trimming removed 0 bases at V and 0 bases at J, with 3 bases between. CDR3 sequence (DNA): TGCGCCAGCAGCTTGGATCTGAACACTGAAGCTTTCTTT. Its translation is CASSLDLNTEAFF.

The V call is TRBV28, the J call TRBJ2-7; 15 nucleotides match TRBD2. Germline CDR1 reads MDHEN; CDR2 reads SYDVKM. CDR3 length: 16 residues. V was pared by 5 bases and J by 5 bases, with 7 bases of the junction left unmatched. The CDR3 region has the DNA TGTGCCAGCAGTCCGGGACTAGCGGGAGGAACCCACGAGCAGTACTTC. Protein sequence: CASSPGLAGGTHEQYF.

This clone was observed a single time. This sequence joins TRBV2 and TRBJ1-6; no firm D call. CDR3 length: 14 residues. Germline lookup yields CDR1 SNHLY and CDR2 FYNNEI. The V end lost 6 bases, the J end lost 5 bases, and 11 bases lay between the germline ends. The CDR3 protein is CASSQTNNNSPLHF. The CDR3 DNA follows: TGTGCCAGCAGCCAAACAAACAATAATTCACCCCTCCACTTT.

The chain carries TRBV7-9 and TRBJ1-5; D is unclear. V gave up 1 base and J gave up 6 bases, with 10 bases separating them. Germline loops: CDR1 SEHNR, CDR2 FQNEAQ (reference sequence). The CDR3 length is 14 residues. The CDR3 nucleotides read TGTGCCAGCAGCTTAGGGTCAGCCGTTCAGCCCCAGCATTTT. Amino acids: CASSLGSAVQPQHF.

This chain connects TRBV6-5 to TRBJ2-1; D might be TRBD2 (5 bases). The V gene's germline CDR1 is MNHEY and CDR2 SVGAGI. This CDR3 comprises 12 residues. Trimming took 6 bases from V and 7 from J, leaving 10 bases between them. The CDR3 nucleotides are TGTGCCAGCAGCCGGACTCAGAATGAGCAGTTCTTC. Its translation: CASSRTQNEQFF.

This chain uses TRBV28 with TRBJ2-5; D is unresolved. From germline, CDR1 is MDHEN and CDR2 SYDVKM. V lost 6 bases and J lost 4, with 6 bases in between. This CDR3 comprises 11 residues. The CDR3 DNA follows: TGTGCCAGCAGGCACTCAGAGACCCAGTACTTC. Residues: CASRHSETQYF.

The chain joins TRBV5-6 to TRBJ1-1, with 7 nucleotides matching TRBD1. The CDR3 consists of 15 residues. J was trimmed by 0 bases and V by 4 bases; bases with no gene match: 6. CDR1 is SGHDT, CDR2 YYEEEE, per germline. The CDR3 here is CASSQRGRLNTEAFF. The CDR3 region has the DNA TGTGCCAGCAGCCAGAGGGGGCGCCTGAACACTGAAGCTTTCTTT.

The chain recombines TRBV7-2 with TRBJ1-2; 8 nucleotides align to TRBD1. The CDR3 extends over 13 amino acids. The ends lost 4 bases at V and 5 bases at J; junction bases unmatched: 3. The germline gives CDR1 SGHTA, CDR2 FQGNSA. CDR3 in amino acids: CASSWTGSYGYTF. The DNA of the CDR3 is TGTGCCAGCAGCTGGACAGGGTCGTATGGCTACACCTTC.

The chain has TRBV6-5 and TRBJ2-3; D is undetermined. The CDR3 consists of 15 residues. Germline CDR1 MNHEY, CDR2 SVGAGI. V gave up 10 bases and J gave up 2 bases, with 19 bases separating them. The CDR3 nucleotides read TGTGCCACCGCCCGTTTTTGGCAGGACACAGATACGCAGTATTTT. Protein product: CATARFWQDTDTQYF.

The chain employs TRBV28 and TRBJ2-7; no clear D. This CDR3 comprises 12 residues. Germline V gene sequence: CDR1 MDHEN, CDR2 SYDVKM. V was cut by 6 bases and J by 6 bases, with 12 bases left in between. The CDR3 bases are TGTGCCAGCAGCCCTCGACCCCTCGAGCAGTACTTC. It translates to CASSPRPLEQYF.

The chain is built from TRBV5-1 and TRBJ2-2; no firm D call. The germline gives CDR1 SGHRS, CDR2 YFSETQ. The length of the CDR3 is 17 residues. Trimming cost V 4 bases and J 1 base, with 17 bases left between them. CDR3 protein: CASSMFGPRRNTGELFF. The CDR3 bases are TGCGCCAGCAGCATGTTCGGACCGCGGCGGAACACCGGGGAGCTGTTTTTT.

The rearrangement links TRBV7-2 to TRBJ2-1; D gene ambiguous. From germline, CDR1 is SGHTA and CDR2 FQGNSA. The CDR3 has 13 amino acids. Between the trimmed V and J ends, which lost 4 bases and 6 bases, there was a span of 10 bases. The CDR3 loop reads CASSSRTGNEQFF. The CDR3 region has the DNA TGTGCCAGCAGCTCGCGGACGGGCAATGAGCAGTTCTTC.